The clone carrying this TCR beta chain was seen just once. The antigen is not known. Each CDR3 protein is one row after TCRdb ran MiXCR on the 5' RACE reads. The data show hundreds of thousands of distinct CDR3 sequences, roughly 12% seen once. These data come from a study of CD8 T cells in ankylosing spondylitis. The V and J ends lost 3 bases and 1 base respectively, with 12 bases between them. From germline, CDR1 is SGHRS and CDR2 YFSETQ. The CDR3 is 15 residues long. Overall study results and limits: Seemingly characteristic of ankylosing spondylitis blood was a TCR beta motif consisting of eight highly homologous variants.

The V gene is TRBV5-1, the J gene TRBJ2-3, with D uncertain. This clonotype was sampled from a male donor with ankylosing spondylitis. The specimen sequenced was blood, either unsorted or a sorted T cell fraction (not recorded which). Here the CDR3 DNA reads TGCGCCAGCAGCTCTCAGCCCAGTGGCACAGATACGCAGTATTTT. It is translated as CASSSQPSGTDTQYF.